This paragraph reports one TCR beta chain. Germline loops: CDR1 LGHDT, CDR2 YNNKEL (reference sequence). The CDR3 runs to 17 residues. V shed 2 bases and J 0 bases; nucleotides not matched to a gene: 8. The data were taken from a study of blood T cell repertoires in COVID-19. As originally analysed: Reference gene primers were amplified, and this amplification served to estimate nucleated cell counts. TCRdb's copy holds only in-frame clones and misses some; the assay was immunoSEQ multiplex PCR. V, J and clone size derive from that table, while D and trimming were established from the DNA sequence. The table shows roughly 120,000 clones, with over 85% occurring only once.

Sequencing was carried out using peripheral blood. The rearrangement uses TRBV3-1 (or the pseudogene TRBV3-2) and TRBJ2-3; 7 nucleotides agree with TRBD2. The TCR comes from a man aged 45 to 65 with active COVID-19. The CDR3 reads CASSQYLAGSSTDTQYF. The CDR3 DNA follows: TGTGCCAGCAGCCAATACTTAGCGGGTTCTAGCACAGATACGCAGTATTTT.